This T cell receptor beta chain was recovered during a study of blood T cell repertoires in COVID-19. Looking at the study overall: The cDNA or gDNA used as material had been derived from T cells, B-cell-depleted T cells, or PBMCs.

Only one count was recorded for this clone. Original processing methods: Using reference gene primer amplification, nucleated cell counts were estimated. Using immunoSEQ multiplex PCR, the repertoire was profiled, and TCRdb retains in-frame clones only, with some absent. Clonal size and the V and J genes are those of that table, whereas D and trimming came from the DNA. The sample consists of about 180,000 clones, around 80% of them appearing once. V shed 0 bases, J shed 2 bases, and the junction held 2 bases outside the gene matches. This CDR3 region has 15 residues. The germline V gene has CDR1 SGHTS and CDR2 YDEGEE.

This sequence was found in a woman at least 80 years old with COVID-19, enrolled during active disease. This chain joins TRBV5-8 and TRBJ2-1; 7 bases map to TRBD2. What was sequenced was peripheral blood. The CDR3 spells CASSLAGGTYNEQFF. CDR3 nucleotides: TGTGCCAGCAGCTTGGCCGGGGGGACCTACAATGAGCAGTTCTTC.